Shown below are 23 T cell receptor beta chains from a single sample sequenced in a study of Graves' ophthalmopathy and Graves' hyperthyroidism. RNA transcripts provided the template for amplifying TCR beta CDR3 regions. First-round RT-PCR relied on HTBI primers, and a second-round multiplex PCR came next. TCRdb analysed the multiplex PCR reads with MiXCR anew, one entry per CDR3 protein. The table includes 600,000 to 700,000 distinct CDR3 sequences, under 50% detected once. Sequenced material: peripheral blood. These receptor sequences come from an adult man with Graves' ophthalmopathy.

A note on this clonotype: A much larger clone sits a single nucleotide away, making a read error possible. Without the conserved terminal phenylalanine or tryptophan, this CDR3 likely stems from a read error. The genes are TRBV29-1 and TRBJ2-7, with 11 bases fitting TRBD2. This CDR3 has 18 amino acids. The V and J ends lost 5 bases and 4 bases, in that order; junction bases with no gene match: 19. From germline, CDR1 is SQVTM and CDR2 ANQGSEA. The CDR3 sequence: CSVRKGFSGGAEWYEQYS. The DNA of the CDR3 is TGCAGCGTTCGAAAGGGGTTTAGCGGGGGGGCCGAATGGTACGAGCAGTACTCC.

The rearrangement links TRBV19 to TRBJ2-7; D uncertain. Germline lookup yields CDR1 LNHDA and CDR2 SQIVND (reference sequence). The V end lost 7 bases, the J end lost 0 bases, and 16 bases lay between the germline ends. The CDR3 covers 15 residues. CDR3 residues: CASTVVGYNSYEQYF. The CDR3 bases are TGTGCCAGTACAGTTGTGGGCTACAACTCCTACGAGCAGTACTTC.

J is TRBJ2-7 and V is TRBV5-6; the D gene is possibly TRBD2 (6 bases). This CDR3 region has 14 residues. Germline V gives CDR1 SGHDT, CDR2 YYEEEE. Deletions cut 4 bases from V and 2 bases from J, with 13 bases between. The CDR3 loop reads CASSARGETYEQYF. CDR3 DNA sequence: TGTGCCAGCAGCGCTCGCGGGGAGACCTACGAGCAGTACTTC.

V is TRBV9 and J is TRBJ1-5; a weak D match, TRBD1 (6 bases). This CDR3 is built from 16 residues. Trimming pared 4 bases from V and 0 bases from J, leaving 14 bases between. The germline V gene encodes CDR1 SGDLS and CDR2 YYNGEE. CDR3 sequence: CASSPGAPFSNQPQHF. Here the CDR3 DNA reads TGTGCCAGCAGCCCAGGGGCCCCTTTTAGCAATCAGCCCCAGCATTTT.

The CDR3 DNA sequence: TGTGCCAGCAGTTTCGCGGGACAGGTCACCTACGAGCAGTACTTC. This codes for CASSFAGQVTYEQYF. This chain links TRBV28 with TRBJ2-7; 8 positions agree with TRBD1. With 3 bases clipped from V and 2 bases from J, the junction kept 6 bases outside the gene matches. Germline V gene sequence: CDR1 MDHEN, CDR2 SYDVKM. CDR3 size: 15 residues.

This rearrangement joins TRBV7-3 to TRBJ1-3; 7 bases map to TRBD1. This CDR3 has 16 residues. Germline V gene data show CDR1 as SGHTA and CDR2 as FQGTGA. The junction had 7 bases not matched to a gene; V was cut back by 4 bases and J by 1 base. CDR3 region: CASSSTGVRSGNTIYF. The CDR3 bases are TGTGCCAGCAGCTCCACAGGGGTGCGATCTGGAAACACCATATATTTT. Variable domain in full (rest from reference TRBV7-3 and TRBJ1-3): GAGVSQTPSNKVTEKGKYVELRCDPISGHTALYWYRQSLGQGPEFLIYFQGTGAADDSGLPNDRFFAVRPEGSVSTLKIQRTERGDSAVYLCASSSTGVRSGNTIYFGEGSWLTVV.

As for this clonotype: Given a much more abundant clone one base away, this may be a read error. As DNA, the CDR3 is TGTGCCACCAGTGATTTGAAGCCCCCGGAGGGGGGGACCCAGTACTTC. Its protein is CATSDLKPPEGGTQYF. This chain links TRBV24-1 with TRBJ2-5, with D perhaps assigned TRBD1 or TRBD2 (6 bases each). This CDR3 has 16 residues. The V end was cut by 0 bases, the J end by 7 bases, with 17 bases between. Germline-derived CDR1 and CDR2 are KGHDR and SFDVKD.

J is TRBJ1-2 and V is TRBV19; a weak D match, TRBD1 (5 bases). Germline V gene lookup returns CDR1 LNHDA and CDR2 SQIVND (reference sequence). The V gene lost 8 bases and the J gene lost 8 bases, with 15 bases spanning the gap. The CDR3 covers 12 residues. This CDR3 reads CASRQPAEGYTF. CDR3 nucleotides: TGTGCCAGTCGACAGCCGGCGGAGGGCTACACCTTC.

The rearrangement uses TRBV6-1 and TRBJ1-2; tentative D call: TRBD1 (5 bases). Trimming shortened V by 3 bases and J by 11 bases, and 16 bases separated the two germline ends. The CDR3 contains 13 residues. Germline V lookup: CDR1 MNHNS, CDR2 SASEGT. This CDR3 reads CASSDPLGRGYTF. The CDR3 nucleotides read TGTGCCAGCAGTGACCCCCTGGGTAGGGGTTACACCTTC.

This clonotype was seen only a few times. The chain is built from TRBV19 and TRBJ1-1; unclear D gene. Trimming took off 3 bases at V and 8 bases at J, with 13 bases between the two ends. In germline, CDR1 is LNHDA, CDR2 SQIVND (reference sequence). The CDR3 totals 13 residues. CDR3 coding DNA: TGTGCCAGTAGTATGGGGTCCGGACCCGAAGCTTTCTTT. It translates to CASSMGSGPEAFF. Using reference TRBV19 and TRBJ1-1 for the parts outside the CDR3, the full variable domain is DGGITQSPKYLFRKEGQNVTLSCEQNLNHDAMYWYRQDPGQGLRLIYYSQIVNDFQKGDIAEGYSVSREKKESFPLTVTSAQKNPTAFYLCASSMGSGPEAFFGQGTRLTVV.

This chain links TRBV25-1 with TRBJ1-1; possible D gene TRBD1, 5 bases. The germline V gene has CDR1 MGHDK and CDR2 SYGVNS. CDR3 length: 16 residues. V lost 6 bases, J lost 1 base, and 18 bases lay in between. CDR3 protein: CASSPQAGVQNTEAFF. CDR3 nucleotides: TGTGCCAGCAGCCCCCAAGCGGGGGTCCAGAACACTGAAGCTTTCTTT.

In its sample, this clonotype was seen many times. The V and J genes are TRBV11-2 and TRBJ2-5; unclear D gene. Trimming left V 5 bases short and J 5 bases short, with 12 bases between. The CDR3 has 13 residues. Germline V gives CDR1 SGHAT, CDR2 FQNNGV. CDR3 region: CASSRPGDETQYF. As DNA, the CDR3 is TGTGCCAGCAGCCGTCCAGGCGATGAGACCCAGTACTTC.

J is TRBJ2-7 and V is TRBV7-8; 12 bases are shared with TRBD2. J gave up 7 bases and V 4 bases, and 5 bases lay outside the gene matches. CDR1 SGHVS and CDR2 FQNEAQ come from the germline V gene. The CDR3 runs to 14 residues. Written as DNA, the CDR3 is TGTGCCAGCAGCTCTAGCGGGAGGGGACTTGAGCAGTACTTC. Its translation: CASSSSGRGLEQYF.

This clonotype was detected ten times or more. The chain has TRBV12-3 or TRBV12-4 and TRBJ1-5, with a tentative D call TRBD1 (5 bases). The CDR3 runs 14 residues. Trimming left V 5 bases short and J 0 bases short, with 8 bases between. CDR3 bases: TGTGCCAGCAGTGGACAAAATAGCAATCAGCCCCAGCATTTT. Its protein is CASSGQNSNQPQHF.

This clonotype was detected once. The CDR3 sequence is CASSQSGSNYGYTIYF. For the CDR3, the DNA is TGTGCCAGCAGCCAAAGTGGGTCTAACTATGGCTACACCATATATTTT. The genes are TRBV11-3 and TRBJ1-3; no firm D call. The CDR3 is 16 residues long. Germline V gene sequence: CDR1 SGHNT, CDR2 YENEEA. V shed 5 bases and J shed 8 bases, with 22 bases lying between them.

This sequence joins TRBV19 and TRBJ2-6; no clear D. This CDR3 region has 16 residues. CDR1 is LNHDA and CDR2 is SQIVND in the germline V gene (reference sequence). V lost 11 bases and J 0 bases, leaving 17 bases between the germline ends. CDR3 nucleotide sequence: TGTGCCTGGAGTGCCCCGACCGACTCTGGGGCCAACGTCCTGACTTTC. This sequence encodes CAWSAPTDSGANVLTF.

This chain connects TRBV9 to TRBJ1-3, with unresolved D. The CDR3 spans 13 residues. Germline values: CDR1 SGDLS, CDR2 YYNGEE. Trimming cost V 3 bases and J 4 bases, with 8 bases left between them. The CDR3 region has the DNA TGTGCCAGCAGCGGCTTAGGAGGAAACACCATATATTTT. Its protein is CASSGLGGNTIYF.

The chain is built from TRBV3-2 and TRBJ1-2. TRBV3-2 is a listed pseudogene. This CDR3 has 15 amino acids. The CDR3 DNA reads TGTGCCAGCAGCCCTTGGGTCGGACCGAACTATGGCTACACCTTC. The encoded protein is CASSPWVGPNYGYTF.

This clonotype was detected ten times or more. The chain carries TRBV5-1 and TRBJ2-5, with 7 bases that match TRBD2. The V and J ends lost 6 bases and 2 bases, in that order; junction bases with no gene match: 7. This CDR3 has 14 amino acids. Germline V gene sequence: CDR1 SGHRS, CDR2 YFSETQ. CDR3 coding DNA: TGCGCCAGCACGGCCGGGACTAATCAAGAGACCCAGTACTTC. Translated: CASTAGTNQETQYF. Full variable domain (missing parts from reference TRBV5-1 and TRBJ2-5): KAGVTQTPRYLIKTRGQQVTLSCSPISGHRSVSWYQQTPGQGLQFLFEYFSETQRNKGNFPGRFSGRQFSNSRSEMNVSTLELGDSALYLCASTAGTNQETQYFGPGTRLLVL.

The chain carries TRBV25-1 and TRBJ1-3; D is undetermined. CDR1 is MGHDK and CDR2 is SYGVNS in the germline V gene. This CDR3 contains 9 residues. The ends were cut back, 5 bases at V and 10 bases at J, with 3 bases in the middle. The CDR3 DNA is TGTGCCAGCAGTCAAACCATATATTTT. Its translation is CASSQTIYF. Variable domain in full (rest from reference TRBV25-1 and TRBJ1-3): EADIYQTPRYLVIGTGKKITLECSQTMGHDKMYWYQQDPGMELHLIHYSYGVNSTEKGDLSSESTVSRIRTEHFPLTLESARPSHTSQYLCASSQTIYFGEGSWLTVV.

This clonotype has ten or more counts. V usage is TRBV7-2 and J usage is TRBJ2-5; TRBD2 aligns across 9 bases. This CDR3 spans 13 amino acids. After removal of 5 bases from V and 4 bases from J, the junction contained 2 bases not matched to a gene. Germline values: CDR1 SGHTA, CDR2 FQGNSA. CDR3 nucleotide sequence: TGTGCCAGCAGCCCTAGCGGGGTAGAGACCCAGTACTTC. It translates to CASSPSGVETQYF.

The J gene is TRBJ2-7, the V gene TRBV2; D tentatively reads TRBD1 or TRBD2 (6 bases each). Trimming shortened V by 9 bases and J by 3 bases, and 21 bases separated the two germline ends. The CDR3 extends over 15 amino acids. Germline values: CDR1 SNHLY, CDR2 FYNNEI. The CDR3 DNA is TGTGCCAGGACGGCCCCTAGCGAGGGGGACTACGAGCAGTACTTC. Encoded protein: CARTAPSEGDYEQYF.

The V gene is TRBV9, the J gene TRBJ2-5, with 8 bases fitting TRBD2. This CDR3 is built from 17 residues. Germline loops: CDR1 SGDLS, CDR2 YYNGEE. Unmatched junction bases numbered 18, after V lost 6 bases and J lost 5 bases. CDR3: CASTGRGGQGRGETQYF. The CDR3 DNA follows: TGTGCCAGCACCGGGAGGGGAGGGCAGGGCCGGGGCGAGACCCAGTACTTC.